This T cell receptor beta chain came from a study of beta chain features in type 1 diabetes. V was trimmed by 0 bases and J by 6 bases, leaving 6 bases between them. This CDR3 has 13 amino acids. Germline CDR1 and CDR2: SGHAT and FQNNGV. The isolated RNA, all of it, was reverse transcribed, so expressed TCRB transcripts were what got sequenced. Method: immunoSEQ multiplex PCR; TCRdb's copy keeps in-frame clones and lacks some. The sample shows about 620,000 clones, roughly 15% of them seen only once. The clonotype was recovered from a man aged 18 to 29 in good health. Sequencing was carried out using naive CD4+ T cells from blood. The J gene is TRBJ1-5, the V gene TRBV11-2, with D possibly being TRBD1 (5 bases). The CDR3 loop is CASSLERGQPQHF. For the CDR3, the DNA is TGTGCCAGCAGCTTAGAAAGGGGTCAGCCCCAGCATTTT.